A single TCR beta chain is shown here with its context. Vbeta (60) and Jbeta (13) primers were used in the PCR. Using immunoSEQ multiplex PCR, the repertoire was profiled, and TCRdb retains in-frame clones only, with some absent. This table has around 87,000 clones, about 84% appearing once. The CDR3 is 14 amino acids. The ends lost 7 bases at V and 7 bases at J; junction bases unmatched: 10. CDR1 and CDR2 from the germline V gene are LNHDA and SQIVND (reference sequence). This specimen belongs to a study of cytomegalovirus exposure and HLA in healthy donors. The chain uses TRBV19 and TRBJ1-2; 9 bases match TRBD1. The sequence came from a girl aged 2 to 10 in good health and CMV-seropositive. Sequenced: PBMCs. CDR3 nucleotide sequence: TGTGCCAGTACCACCCTCGACAGGGGGTTTGGCTACACCTTC. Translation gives CASTTLDRGFGYTF. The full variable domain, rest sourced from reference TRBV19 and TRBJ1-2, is DGGITQSPKYLFRKEGQNVTLSCEQNLNHDAMYWYRQDPGQGLRLIYYSQIVNDFQKGDIAEGYSVSREKKESFPLTVTSAQKNPTAFYLCASTTLDRGFGYTFGSGTRLTVV.